A single sample gave rise to the 4 T cell receptor beta chains below, sequenced in a study of blood T cells in healthy people across ages. Together with a sample-barcoded 5' primer, a J-beta primer mix was included in a second PCR lasting roughly 7 to 11 cycles. A single record per CDR3 protein comes from TCRdb applying MiXCR to the 5' RACE reads. The sample yields roughly 1.4 million distinct CDR3 sequences, around 59% seen once. Sequences were obtained from blood. These receptors were collected from a man aged 18 to 29 in good health.

This clonotype appeared once. This chain links TRBV10-3 with TRBJ2-5; weak D call: TRBD2 (6 bases). Matching the DNA end better, TRBJ2-7 makes the J call doubtful. The CDR3 extends over 14 amino acids. Germline CDR1 ENHRY, CDR2 SYGVKD. CDR3 sequence: CAISEPGRSDEQYF. CDR3 nucleotide sequence: TGTGCCATCAGTGAGCCCGGGAGATCGGACGAGCAGTACTTC.

The chain is built from TRBV20-1 and TRBJ1-1, with 11 bases that match TRBD1. Per the germline V gene, CDR1 is DFQATT and CDR2 is SNEGSKA (reference sequence). V lost 1 base, J lost 3 bases, and 10 bases stayed unmatched. The CDR3 contains 17 residues. CDR3 sequence (DNA): TGCAGTGCTAGAGTTTGGACAGGGGGCATGGTGGACACTGAAGCTTTCTTT. This codes for CSARVWTGGMVDTEAFF.

J is TRBJ1-5 and V is TRBV20-1, with D maybe TRBD1 (6 bases). Trimming removed 1 base from V and 6 bases from J, with 16 bases in between. The germline CDR1 and CDR2 sequences are DFQATT and SNEGSKA (reference sequence). The CDR3 spans 15 residues. The CDR3 loop reads CSARVRQGWLQPQHF. The CDR3 region has the DNA TGCAGTGCTAGAGTTCGGCAGGGGTGGCTTCAGCCCCAGCATTTT.

This clonotype was detected only a few times. The V call is TRBV4-1, the J call TRBJ2-3; D unresolved. The CDR3 runs 14 residues. V was clipped by 1 base and J by 5 bases, with 10 bases between them. Germline V gene data show CDR1 as MGHRA and CDR2 as YSYEKL. The CDR3 here is CASSQAQIRDTQYF. DNA for the CDR3: TGCGCCAGCAGCCAAGCACAAATAAGAGATACGCAGTATTTT.